This entry lists 14 T cell receptor beta chains sequenced from one sample in a study of T-cell reconstitution after alpha-beta-depleted transplantation in children. Construction of the TCRbeta library involved unique molecular identifiers. Via MiXCR, TCRdb re-called the PCR reads, giving one row per CDR3 protein. The sample includes 530,000 or so distinct CDR3 sequences, roughly 27% of them seen just once. Here the sequenced sample was PBMCs, taken before TCRalphabeta/CD19-depleted stem cell transplant. Source of these receptors: a boy under three years old with Wiskott-Aldrich syndrome, due to receive a stem cell transplant.

Written as DNA, the CDR3 is TGTGCCAGCAGCCAAGCCAGGGGCTCCTACAATGAGCAGTTCTTC. It translates to CASSQARGSYNEQFF. The genes are TRBV4-2 and TRBJ2-1, with D possibly TRBD1 on 6 matching bases. V lost 1 base, J lost 0 bases, and 7 bases lay in between. The CDR3 length is 15 residues. Per germline, CDR1 LGHNA and CDR2 YNFKEQ.

J is TRBJ2-3 and V is TRBV12-3 or TRBV12-4; D might be TRBD2 (6 bases). The V and J ends lost 4 bases and 5 bases respectively, with 10 bases between them. CDR3 length equals 13 residues. CDR3 loop: CASSSARGDTQYF. In DNA form, the CDR3 reads TGTGCCAGCAGTTCCGCGCGGGGAGATACGCAGTATTTT.

This clonotype was detected a few times. This chain's CDR3 is CASCRWGGPGDEQFF. CDR3 bases: TGTGCCAGCTGTCGATGGGGCGGGCCTGGGGATGAGCAGTTCTTC. The genes are TRBV6-1 and TRBJ2-1; perhaps D is TRBD1 or TRBD2 (5 bases each). There are 15 residues in the CDR3. V was clipped by 8 bases and J by 8 bases, with 22 bases between them. In germline, CDR1 is MNHNS, CDR2 SASEGT.

This clonotype was seen a handful of times. The rearrangement joins TRBV5-5 to TRBJ2-7; 11 nucleotides align to TRBD2. The CDR3 runs to 15 residues. Unmatched junction bases numbered 6, after V lost 5 bases and J lost 2 bases. In germline, CDR1 is SGHKS, CDR2 YYEKEE (reference sequence). The CDR3 spells CASRLAGVETYEQYF. The CDR3 DNA reads as TGTGCCAGCAGACTAGCGGGAGTGGAGACCTACGAGCAGTACTTC.

This clonotype was observed once. The V call is TRBV5-1, the J call TRBJ2-1, with TRBD1 as a possible D gene (6 bases). This CDR3 comprises 14 residues. Germline lookup yields CDR1 SGHRS and CDR2 YFSETQ. V lost 7 bases and J 2 bases, leaving 13 bases between the germline ends. The CDR3 reads CASEQGDTYNEQFF. The CDR3 bases are TGCGCCAGCGAACAGGGAGATACCTACAATGAGCAGTTCTTC.

This clonotype was recorded many times. The genes are TRBV5-6 and TRBJ2-7; 11 nucleotides agree with TRBD1. Germline V gives CDR1 SGHDT, CDR2 YYEEEE. This CDR3 is 13 amino acids long. The V gene end was trimmed by 4 bases and the J gene end by 5 bases; junction bases not matched to a gene: 2. The CDR3 bases are TGTGCCAGCAGCCGGGACAGGGGGGACGAGCAGTACTTC. Translation: CASSRDRGDEQYF.

The V call is TRBV20-1, the J call TRBJ2-3, with D possibly TRBD2 on 5 matching bases. Trimming left V 7 bases short and J 0 bases short, with 11 bases between. This CDR3 is 13 amino acids long. The V gene's germline CDR1 is DFQATT and CDR2 SNEGSKA (reference sequence). In DNA form, the CDR3 reads TGCAGTGGTAGCGAACTAAGCACAGATACGCAGTATTTT. Its translation is CSGSELSTDTQYF.

The chain carries TRBV4-2 and TRBJ2-1; 8 bases map to TRBD2. V lost 0 bases to trimming and J lost 8 bases; unmatched junction nucleotides: 6. This CDR3 is 15 amino acids long. The germline CDR1 and CDR2 sequences are LGHNA and YNFKEQ. The CDR3 nucleotides read TGTGCCAGCAGCCAAGATAGCGGGATACACTATGAGCAGTTCTTC. Its protein product is CASSQDSGIHYEQFF.

The V gene is TRBV5-1, the J gene TRBJ2-3; D call uncertain. CDR1 SGHRS and CDR2 YFSETQ come from the germline V gene. The CDR3 runs 11 residues. Trimming pared 6 bases from V and 2 bases from J, leaving 4 bases between. The CDR3 bases are TGCGCCAGCATGATCACAGATACGCAGTATTTT. Protein sequence: CASMITDTQYF.

The chain joins TRBV5-1 to TRBJ2-7; 8 bases line up with TRBD1. With V trimmed by 5 bases and J by 5 bases, 9 bases remained unmatched. The CDR3 is made up of 14 amino acids. Germline CDR1 and CDR2: SGHRS and YFSETQ. The chain's CDR3 is CASRTGQGADEQYF. The CDR3 region has the DNA TGCGCCAGCAGAACTGGACAGGGTGCCGACGAGCAGTACTTC.

Points on this clonotype: At one boundary the junction diverges from the germline segment, which might be a read error. DNA of the CDR3: TGCTCCAGCAGCTTGGATGTGCGGGAGACCCAGTACTTC. Its translation: CSSSLDVRETQYF. The chain uses TRBV5-1 and TRBJ2-5; the D is unclear. Germline CDR1 SGHRS, CDR2 YFSETQ. This CDR3 spans 13 amino acids.

There are a few counts of this clonotype. The rearrangement uses TRBV5-6 and TRBJ1-2; no clear D gene. Looked up from germline, CDR1 is SGHDT and CDR2 is YYEEEE. Trimming removed 4 bases at V and 8 bases at J, with 12 bases between. The length of the CDR3 is 12 residues. The CDR3 coding sequence is TGTGCCAGCAGCCCACTGGCAGGAGGCTACACCTTC. This gives the protein CASSPLAGGYTF.

The chain links TRBV5-6 to TRBJ2-4, with D possibly matching TRBD2 (6 bases). In germline, CDR1 is SGHDT, CDR2 YYEEEE. The CDR3 runs to 16 residues. V was clipped by 1 base and J by 1 base, with 12 bases between them. The DNA for the CDR3 is TGTGCCAGCAGCTTGCCCCGGGGGTCGGCCAAAAACATTCAGTACTTC. Its protein product is CASSLPRGSAKNIQYF.

V and J are TRBV13 and TRBJ1-1; 10 bases align to TRBD1. This CDR3 region has 17 residues. V trimming: 1 base; J trimming: 3 bases; junction bases outside the gene matches: 8. Germline CDR1 reads PRHDT; CDR2 reads FYEKMQ (reference sequence). CDR3 bases: TGTGCCAGCAGCTTAGACCTAAGACAGGGGGCTGACACTGAAGCTTTCTTT. Its protein is CASSLDLRQGADTEAFF.